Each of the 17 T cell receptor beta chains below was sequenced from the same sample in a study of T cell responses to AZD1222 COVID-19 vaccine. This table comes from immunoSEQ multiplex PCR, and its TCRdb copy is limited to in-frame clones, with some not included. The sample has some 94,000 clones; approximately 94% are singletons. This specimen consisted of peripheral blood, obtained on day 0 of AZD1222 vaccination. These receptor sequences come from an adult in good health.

CDR3 sequence reads: CASSHVGSGQSYGYTF. The CDR3 coding sequence is TGTGCCAGCAGCCATGTAGGTTCGGGACAGAGTTATGGCTACACCTTC. The chain couples TRBV3-1 (or the pseudogene TRBV3-2) to TRBJ1-2; 7 bases are shared with TRBD1. V lost 3 bases, J lost 5 bases, and 12 bases stayed unmatched. Germline lookup yields CDR1 LGHDT and CDR2 YNNKEL (reference sequence). The CDR3 runs 16 residues.

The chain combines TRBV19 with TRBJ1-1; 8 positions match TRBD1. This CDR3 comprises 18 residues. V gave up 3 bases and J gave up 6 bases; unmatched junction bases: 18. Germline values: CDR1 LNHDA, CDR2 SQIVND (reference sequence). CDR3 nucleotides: TGTGCCAGTAGTATTCGGTCGACAGGGGTATTGATTACGGCTGAAGCTTTCTTT. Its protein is CASSIRSTGVLITAEAFF.

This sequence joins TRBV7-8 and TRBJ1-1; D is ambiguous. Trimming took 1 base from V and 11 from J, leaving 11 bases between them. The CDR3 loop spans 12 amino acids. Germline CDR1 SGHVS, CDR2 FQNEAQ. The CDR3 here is CASSLGPPVAFF. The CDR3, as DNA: TGTGCCAGCAGCTTAGGGCCCCCCGTGGCTTTCTTT.

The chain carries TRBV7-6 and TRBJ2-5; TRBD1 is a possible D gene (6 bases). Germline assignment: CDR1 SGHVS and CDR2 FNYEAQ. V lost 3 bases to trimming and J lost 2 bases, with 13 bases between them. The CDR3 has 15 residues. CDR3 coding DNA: TGTGCCAGCAGCTTGTTACAGGGAATACAAGAGACCCAGTACTTC. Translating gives CASSLLQGIQETQYF.

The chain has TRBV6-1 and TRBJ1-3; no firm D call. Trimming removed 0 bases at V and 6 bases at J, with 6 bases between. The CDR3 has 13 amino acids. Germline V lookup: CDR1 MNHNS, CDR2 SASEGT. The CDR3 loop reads CASSEAVENTIYF. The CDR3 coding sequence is TGTGCCAGCAGTGAAGCCGTGGAAAACACCATATATTTT.

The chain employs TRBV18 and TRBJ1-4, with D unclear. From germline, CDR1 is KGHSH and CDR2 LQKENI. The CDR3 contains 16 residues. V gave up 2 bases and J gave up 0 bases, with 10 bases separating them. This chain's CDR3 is CASSPNYRATNEKLFF. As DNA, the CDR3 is TGTGCCAGCTCACCAAACTACCGGGCAACTAATGAAAAACTGTTTTTT.

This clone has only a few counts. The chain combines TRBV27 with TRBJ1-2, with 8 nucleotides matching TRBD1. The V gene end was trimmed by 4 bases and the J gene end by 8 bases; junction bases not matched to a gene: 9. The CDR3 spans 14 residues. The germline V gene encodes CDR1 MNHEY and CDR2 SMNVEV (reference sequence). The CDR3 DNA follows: TGTGCCAGCAGTTCAATAGGACAGGGAAGGGGCTACACCTTC. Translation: CASSSIGQGRGYTF.

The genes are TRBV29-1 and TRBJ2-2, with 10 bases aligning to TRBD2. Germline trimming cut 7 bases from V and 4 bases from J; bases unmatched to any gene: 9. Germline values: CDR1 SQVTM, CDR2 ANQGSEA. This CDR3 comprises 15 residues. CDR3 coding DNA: TGCAGCGCCCAGAGCGGGAGGGTCGGCACCGGGGAGCTGTTTTTT. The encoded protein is CSAQSGRVGTGELFF.

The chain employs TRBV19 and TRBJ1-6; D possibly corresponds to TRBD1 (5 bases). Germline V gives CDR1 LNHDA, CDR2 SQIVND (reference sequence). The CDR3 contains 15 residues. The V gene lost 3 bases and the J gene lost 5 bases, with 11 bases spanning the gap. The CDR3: CASSIDRPNNSPLHF. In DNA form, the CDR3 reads TGTGCCAGTAGTATCGACAGACCAAATAATTCACCCCTCCACTTT.

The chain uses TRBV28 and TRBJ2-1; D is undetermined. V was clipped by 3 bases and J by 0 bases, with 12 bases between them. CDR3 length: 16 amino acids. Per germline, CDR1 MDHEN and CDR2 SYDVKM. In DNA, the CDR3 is TGTGCCAGCAGTTTCGGCCTCATAAGCTCCTACAATGAGCAGTTCTTC. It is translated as CASSFGLISSYNEQFF.

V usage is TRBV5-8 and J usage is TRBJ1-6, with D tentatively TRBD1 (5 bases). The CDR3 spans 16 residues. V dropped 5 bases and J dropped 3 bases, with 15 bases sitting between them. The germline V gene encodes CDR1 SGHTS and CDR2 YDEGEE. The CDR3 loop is CASSLGLGGYNSPLHF. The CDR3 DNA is TGTGCCAGCAGTCTGGGGCTCGGGGGCTATAATTCACCCCTCCACTTT. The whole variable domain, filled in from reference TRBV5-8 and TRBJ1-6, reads EAGVTQSPTHLIKTRGQQATLRCSPISGHTSVYWYQQALGLGLQFLLWYDEGEERNRGNFPPRFSGRQFPNYSSELNVNALELEDSALYLCASSLGLGGYNSPLHFGNGTRLTVT.

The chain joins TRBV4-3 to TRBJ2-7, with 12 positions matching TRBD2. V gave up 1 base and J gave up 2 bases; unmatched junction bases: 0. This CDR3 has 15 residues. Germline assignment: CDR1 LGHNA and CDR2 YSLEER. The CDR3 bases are TGCGCCAGCAGCCAAGGGACTAGCGGGACCTACGAGCAGTACTTC. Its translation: CASSQGTSGTYEQYF.

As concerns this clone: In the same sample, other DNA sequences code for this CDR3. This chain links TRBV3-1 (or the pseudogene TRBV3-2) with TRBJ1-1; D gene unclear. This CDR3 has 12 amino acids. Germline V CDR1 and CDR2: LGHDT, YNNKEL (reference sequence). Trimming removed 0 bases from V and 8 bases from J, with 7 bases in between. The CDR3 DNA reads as TGTGCCAGCAGCCAAGAAGGAACAGAAGCTTTCTTT. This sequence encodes CASSQEGTEAFF.

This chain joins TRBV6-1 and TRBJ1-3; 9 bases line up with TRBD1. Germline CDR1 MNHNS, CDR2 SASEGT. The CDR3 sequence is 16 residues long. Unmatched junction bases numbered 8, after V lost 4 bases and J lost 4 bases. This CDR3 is CASSALGQGLGNTIYF. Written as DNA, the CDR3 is TGTGCCAGCAGTGCCCTGGGACAGGGACTCGGAAACACCATATATTTT.

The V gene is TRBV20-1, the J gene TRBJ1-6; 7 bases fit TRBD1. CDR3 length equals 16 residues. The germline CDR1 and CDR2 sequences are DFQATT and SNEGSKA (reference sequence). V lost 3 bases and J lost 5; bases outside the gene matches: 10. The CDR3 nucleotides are TGCAGTGCTAGTGGGGGCCACGGGACAGATAATTCACCCCTCCACTTT. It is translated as CSASGGHGTDNSPLHF.

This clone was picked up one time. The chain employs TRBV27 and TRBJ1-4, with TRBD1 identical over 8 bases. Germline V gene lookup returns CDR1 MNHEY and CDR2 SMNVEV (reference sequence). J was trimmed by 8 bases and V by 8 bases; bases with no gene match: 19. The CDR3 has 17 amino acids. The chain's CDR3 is CASATLELTGVEEKLFF. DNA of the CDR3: TGTGCCAGCGCGACACTGGAGCTGACAGGGGTTGAGGAAAAACTGTTTTTT.

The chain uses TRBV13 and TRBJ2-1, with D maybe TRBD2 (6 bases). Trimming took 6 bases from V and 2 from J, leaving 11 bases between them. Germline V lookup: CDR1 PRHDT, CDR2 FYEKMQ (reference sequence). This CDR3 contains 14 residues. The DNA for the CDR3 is TGTGCCAGCAGTCCTTGGGGGGCCTACAATGAGCAGTTCTTC. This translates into CASSPWGAYNEQFF.